This note documents a single TCR beta chain sequence. Its cognate antigen is unknown. Donors in the study were healthy people who gave bone marrow. This sample is drawn from a study of cytomegalovirus exposure and HLA in healthy donors. Study results and limitations: In a later analysis, a missense DCLRE1C variant was linked to TCR beta V- and J-gene trimming. Several of the most significant clusters appeared, in a later analysis, to be linked to common viral pathogens.

With 60 Vbeta and 13 Jbeta primers, the PCR was carried out. Data came from immunoSEQ multiplex PCR; TCRdb stores just in-frame clones and leaves some out. The sample has about 160,000 clones, about four fifths seen once. CDR3 size: 14 residues. Germline loops: CDR1 SGHAT, CDR2 FQNNGV. The gene calls are TRBV11-2 and TRBJ2-5; 12 nucleotides agree with TRBD2. Matching the DNA end better, TRBJ2-7 makes the J call doubtful. The sequence was obtained from a woman aged 50 to 65 in good health and CMV-seronegative. The sequenced sample consisted of PBMCs. CDR3 sequence: CASRRLAGVYEQYF. In nucleotides, the CDR3 is TGTGCCAGCAGGCGACTAGCGGGAGTTTACGAGCAGTACTTC.